A selection of T cell receptor beta chains follows, all from one sample in a study of regulatory T cells in long-lasting Graves disease. A single record per CDR3 protein comes from TCRdb applying MiXCR to the multiplex PCR reads. The sample comprises 350,000 to 550,000 distinct CDR3 sequences, more than 12% of which are singletons, and around 17% rests with the top ten. These data are also associated with another study on T cells in Graves' hyperthyroidism and ophthalmopathy.

Sequenced material: peripheral blood mononuclear cells (PBMCs), taken at new diagnosis, from a patient treated with antithyroid drugs. The source is a woman in her 30s with Graves disease. Each CDR3 is given with its conserved first and last residue. Fields, in order: J gene, V gene, clone size, D gene, CDR3 protein, CDR3 DNA. The D gene is left open where the match is weak. Clone size is shown for a subset of rows, as once, few, many or a class of expanded clone.

TRBJ1-5 | TRBV19 | NA | NA | CASSISGGQPQHF | TGTGCCAGTAGTATCTCCGGGGGCCAGCCCCAGCATTTT
TRBJ2-5 | TRBV7-9 | few | NA | CASARGRGAVQETQYF | TGTGCCAGCGCTCGGGGTAGGGGGGCGGTCCAAGAGACCCAGTACTTC
TRBJ2-7 | TRBV11-3 | many | TRBD2 | CASSLSSGETSENYEQYF | TGTGCCAGCAGCTTAAGTTCCGGTGAGACTAGCGAAAACTACGAGCAGTACTTC
TRBJ1-1 | TRBV6-2/TRBV6-3 | many | NA | CASSLTGPSEAFF | TGTGCCAGCAGCTTGACAGGCCCCTCTGAAGCTTTCTTT
TRBJ1-5 | TRBV24-1 | many | NA | CATSEGNFGENQPQHF | TGTGCCACCAGTGAGGGTAATTTTGGAGAAAATCAGCCCCAGCATTTT
TRBJ1-2 | TRBV29-1 | few | NA | CIMEDSNYGYTF | TGCATTATGGAGGACAGCAACTATGGCTACACCTTC
TRBJ2-3 | TRBV2 | many | NA | CASPYPGTDTQYF | TGTGCCAGCCCCTACCCCGGCACAGATACGCAGTATTTT
TRBJ2-5 | TRBV2 | many | NA | CASSEWAGSQETQYF | TGTGCCAGCAGTGAATGGGCCGGGAGCCAAGAGACCCAGTACTTC
TRBJ2-1 | TRBV7-9 | NA | NA | CASSFDEGESENEQFF | TGTGCCAGCAGCTTCGACGAAGGGGAGTCGGAGAATGAGCAGTTCTTC
TRBJ1-5 | TRBV7-9 | many | NA | CASSSQSNQPQHF | TGTGCCAGCAGCTCCCAGAGCAATCAGCCCCAGCATTTT
TRBJ1-2 | TRBV5-1 | many | TRBD1 | CASSLTGGAGGYTF | TGCGCCAGCAGTCTGACAGGGGGCGCCGGGGGCTACACCTTC
TRBJ2-7 | TRBV28 | many | NA | CASTLYPSSYEQYF | TGTGCCAGCACCCTGTACCCAAGCTCCTACGAGCAGTACTTC
TRBJ2-3 | TRBV20-1 | NA | TRBD2 | CRVRLAGDLDTQYF | TGCAGGGTTCGGTTAGCGGGCGATTTAGATACGCAGTATTTT
TRBJ1-6 | TRBV24-1 | few | NA | CATSDASQGSPPHF | TGTGCCACCAGTGATGCCAGCCAAGGGTCACCCCCCCACTTT
TRBJ1-1 | TRBV6-1 | once | NA | CASSDEHKGSEAFF | TGTGCCAGCAGTGATGAGCACAAGGGAAGTGAAGCTTTCTTT
TRBJ2-2 | TRBV12-3/TRBV12-4 | many | NA | CASSKIQSYTGELFF | TGTGCCAGCAGCAAGATCCAGTCGTACACCGGGGAGCTGTTTTTT
TRBJ2-1 | TRBV19 | NA | NA | CASSISQAIGEQFF | TGTGCCAGTAGTATAAGCCAGGCAATTGGTGAGCAGTTCTTC
TRBJ1-4 | TRBV24-1 | many | NA | CATSGSTGGEEKLFF | TGTGCCACCAGTGGCTCGACAGGAGGAGAGGAAAAACTGTTTTTT
TRBJ2-1 | TRBV9 | many | TRBD1 | CASSERQGSGNEQFF | TGTGCCAGCAGCGAAAGACAGGGGTCGGGCAATGAGCAGTTCTTC
TRBJ2-7 | TRBV12-3/TRBV12-4 | many | TRBD2 | CASATAGGANYEQYF | TGTGCCAGCGCCACAGCGGGAGGGGCCAACTACGAGCAGTACTTC
TRBJ2-5 | TRBV12-3/TRBV12-4 | many | NA | CASSLSSDQETQYF | TGTGCCAGCAGTTTATCTAGCGACCAAGAGACCCAGTACTTC
TRBJ2-3 | TRBV2 | many | TRBD2 | CATIAGGRTDTQYF | TGTGCCACCATAGCGGGAGGGAGAACAGATACGCAGTATTTT
TRBJ2-3 | TRBV2 | many | TRBD2 | CASSPTSGRSTDTQYF | TGTGCCAGCAGTCCTACTAGCGGGAGGTCCACAGATACGCAGTATTTT
TRBJ1-1 | TRBV19 | few | NA | CASSSWGTTEAFF | TGTGCCAGTAGCTCTTGGGGTACAACTGAAGCTTTCTTT
TRBJ1-5 | TRBV5-1 | NA | NA | CASSLDGDGNQPQHF | TGCGCCAGCAGCTTGGACGGGGATGGCAATCAGCCCCAGCATTTT
TRBJ2-1 | TRBV20-1 | many | NA | CSAHTSSGANNEQFF | TGCAGTGCTCACACCTCCTCCGGGGCAAACAATGAGCAGTTCTTC
TRBJ2-1 | TRBV5-1 | few | TRBD2 | CASSSGKTSGSSYEQFF | TGCGCCAGCAGCTCGGGCAAGACTAGCGGGAGTAGTTATGAGCAGTTCTTC
TRBJ2-1 | TRBV7-6 | few | TRBD2 | CASSRRLAGGNEQFF | TGTGCCAGCAGCCGCCGACTAGCGGGAGGCAATGAGCAGTTCTTC
TRBJ2-1 | TRBV2 | few | TRBD2 | CASNSFPGLAQGGEQFF | TGTGCCAGCAACTCTTTCCCGGGACTAGCCCAAGGGGGGGAGCAGTTCTTC
TRBJ1-1 | TRBV6-1 | many | TRBD1 | CASTAGGVTEAFF | TGTGCCAGCACCGCAGGGGGAGTCACTGAAGCTTTCTTT
TRBJ2-1 | TRBV28 | many | TRBD2 | CASSFRTSGSNEQFF | TGTGCCAGCAGTTTTCGGACTAGCGGGAGTAATGAGCAGTTCTTC
TRBJ2-7 | TRBV19 | NA | TRBD2 | CASSVPGTDRLAGVLRRPYEQYF | TGTGCCAGTAGTGTGCCCGGGACGGATCGACTAGCGGGTGTCCTAAGAAGGCCTTACGAGCAGTACTTC
TRBJ2-5 | TRBV11-2 | many | NA | CASSFVSETQYF | TGTGCCAGCAGCTTTGTTTCAGAGACCCAGTACTTC
TRBJ2-2 | TRBV9 | NA | NA | CASSYLSDGELFF | TGTGCCAGCAGCTACCTGAGCGACGGGGAGCTGTTTTTT
TRBJ2-1 | TRBV10-1 | few | TRBD2 | CASSVLAGGYMNEQFF | TGCGCCAGCAGTGTACTAGCGGGAGGGTATATGAATGAGCAGTTCTTC
TRBJ2-3 | TRBV18 | many | TRBD1 | CASSPRTGDTQYF | TGTGCCAGCTCACCACGGACAGGGGATACGCAGTATTTT
TRBJ2-1 | TRBV6-1 | NA | NA | CASASDRYNEQFF | TGTGCCAGCGCCTCGGACCGGTACAATGAGCAGTTCTTC
TRBJ2-5 | TRBV27 | few | NA | CASGLQGTQETQYF | TGTGCCAGCGGACTACAGGGGACCCAAGAGACCCAGTACTTC
TRBJ1-1 | TRBV6-2/TRBV6-3 | many | NA | CASSYSQATPEAFF | TGTGCCAGCAGTTACTCCCAGGCTACCCCCGAAGCTTTCTTT
TRBJ2-1 | TRBV28 | few | NA | CASSSGRLEQFF | TGTGCCAGCAGTTCCGGCCGATTGGAGCAGTTCTTC
TRBJ2-1 | TRBV6-1 | few | TRBD1 | CASETGVSYNEQFF | TGTGCCAGCGAGACAGGGGTATCCTACAATGAGCAGTTCTTC
TRBJ2-5 | TRBV12-3/TRBV12-4 | NA | NA | CASSRLGGQETQYF | TGTGCCAGCAGCCGCTTGGGGGGCCAGGAGACCCAGTACTTC
TRBJ1-1 | TRBV7-8 | many | NA | CASSLGTQAEAFF | TGTGCCAGCAGCTTAGGGACGCAGGCTGAAGCTTTCTTT
TRBJ2-7 | TRBV6-1 | many | TRBD2 | CASLVLAGVPGEQYF | TGTGCCAGCCTGGTGTTAGCGGGAGTCCCGGGCGAGCAGTACTTC
TRBJ1-6 | TRBV19 | NA | TRBD1 | CASSRTGPNNSPLHF | TGTGCCAGTAGCAGGACAGGGCCAAATAATTCACCCCTCCACTTT
TRBJ1-1 | TRBV30 | NA | TRBD1 | CAWSTGGHNTEAFF | TGTGCCTGGAGTACAGGGGGCCATAACACTGAAGCTTTCTTT
TRBJ2-3 | TRBV7-9 | NA | TRBD2 | CASILLAGAGDTQYF | TGTGCCAGCATTCTTCTAGCGGGAGCGGGAGATACGCAGTATTTT
TRBJ2-5 | TRBV10-2 | many | TRBD1 | CATSDRGTETQYF | TGCGCCACCAGCGACAGGGGTACCGAGACCCAGTACTTC
TRBJ2-7 | TRBV12-3/TRBV12-4 | NA | NA | CASSLGLHPPYEQYF | TGTGCCAGCAGTTTAGGGCTCCACCCCCCCTACGAGCAGTACTTC
TRBJ2-1 | TRBV27 | NA | TRBD1 | CASSFRTGRGNEQFF | TGTGCCAGCAGTTTCCGGACAGGGAGAGGCAATGAGCAGTTCTTC
TRBJ2-3 | TRBV28 | many | NA | CASSLPSTYTDTQYF | TGTGCCAGCAGCCTTCCCTCGACTTACACAGATACGCAGTATTTT
TRBJ2-3 | TRBV25-1 | many | NA | CASSGSTRGVGDTQYF | TGTGCCAGCAGTGGATCTACCAGGGGAGTGGGAGATACGCAGTATTTT
TRBJ2-3 | TRBV24-1 | NA | TRBD2 | CATSDSPRVTSGREPDTQYF | TGTGCCACCAGTGATTCCCCTAGGGTCACTAGCGGGAGGGAACCAGATACGCAATATTTT
TRBJ2-5 | TRBV9 | NA | NA | CASSTLEETQYF | TGTGCCAGCAGCACCTTGGAAGAGACCCAGTACTTC
TRBJ2-7 | TRBV20-1 | NA | NA | CSPSARAIYEQYF | TGCAGCCCCTCCGCTAGGGCCATCTACGAGCAGTACTTC
TRBJ2-1 | TRBV5-1 | NA | TRBD2 | CASSLLRLAGTFGNEQFF | TGCGCCAGCAGCTTGCTTCGACTAGCGGGCACCTTCGGGAATGAGCAGTTCTTC
TRBJ2-7 | TRBV2 | few | NA | CASKPSVSSYEQYF | TGTGCCAGCAAGCCCAGCGTGAGCTCCTACGAGCAGTACTTC
TRBJ2-1 | TRBV20-1 | many | NA | CSARGTVGGSYNEQFF | TGCAGTGCTAGAGGGACAGTGGGTGGCTCCTACAATGAGCAGTTCTTC
TRBJ1-2 | TRBV2 | many | NA | CANPRQSYGYTF | TGTGCCAACCCTAGACAGTCCTATGGCTACACCTTC